This T cell receptor beta chain was found in a study of immune cell composition in non-small cell lung cancer. The CDR3 has 16 residues. V was pared by 5 bases and J by 10 bases, with 26 bases between. Looked up from germline, CDR1 is LNHDA and CDR2 is SQIVND (reference sequence). This table comes from immunoSEQ multiplex PCR, and its TCRdb copy is limited to in-frame clones, with some not included. Of about 5,600 clones in the sample, around four fifths were seen once. Sample: lung tumor tissue. The origin of this receptor is a human donor with non-small cell lung cancer. This rearrangement joins TRBV19 to TRBJ1-2, with D possibly matching TRBD1 (6 bases). This chain's CDR3 is CASSDGRQGISRYYTF. The CDR3 DNA is TGTGCCAGTAGTGACGGTCGGCAGGGGATTTCAAGGTACTACACCTTC. The variable domain in full, completed from reference TRBV19 and TRBJ1-2, reads DGGITQSPKYLFRKEGQNVTLSCEQNLNHDAMYWYRQDPGQGLRLIYYSQIVNDFQKGDIAEGYSVSREKKESFPLTVTSAQKNPTAFYLCASSDGRQGISRYYTFGSGTRLTVV.